This entry lists 21 T cell receptor beta chains sequenced from one sample in a study of response to subunit inactivated influenza vaccine (dated by TCRdb to 2016 to 2018). The method behind the library was RT-PCR. The sequencer listed for this sample is Illumina HiSeq 2500. The public reads were reprocessed in TCRdb via fastp at Q25 and MiXCR, keeping in-frame beta chains. Rows with a matching CDR3 protein are joined into one entry that keeps the most common DNA and genes. The sample data list 650,000 to 800,000 distinct CDR3 sequences, and about 18% of these were observed just once. In total, the top ten clones hold roughly a tenth of the sample. The source material was PBMCs from blood, sampled roughly 5 days after vaccination. All receptors come from a man aged 45 to 65 who received an inactivated influenza vaccine. Donor details come from another sample of the same person, matched by shared clones.

This clonotype was observed a few times. The chain couples TRBV6-1 to TRBJ2-2; D is unclear. Germline V lookup: CDR1 MNHNS, CDR2 SASEGT. The CDR3 is 16 amino acids. Trimming took off 7 bases at V and 6 bases at J, with 21 bases between the two ends. CDR3 sequence reads: CASTLVVVEGPGELFF. The CDR3 region has the DNA TGTGCCAGCACCCTCGTCGTGGTCGAAGGTCCCGGGGAGCTGTTTTTT.

This clonotype was observed a handful of times. The chain employs TRBV6-1 and TRBJ2-7; the match to TRBD1 covers 8 bases. Germline V lookup: CDR1 MNHNS, CDR2 SASEGT. The CDR3 contains 17 residues. V was pared by 7 bases and J by 6 bases, with 20 bases of the junction left unmatched. CDR3 amino acids: CASTPNPYLSGGGEQYF. As DNA, the CDR3 is TGTGCCAGCACTCCTAACCCCTACCTTTCAGGGGGCGGCGAGCAGTACTTC.

This clonotype turned up a few times. Here the CDR3 DNA reads TGTGCCAGCAGCCCAATGGGACCGCAAGAGACCCAGTACTTC. It yields the protein CASSPMGPQETQYF. The chain couples TRBV7-9 to TRBJ2-5; possibly TRBD1 or TRBD2 for D (5 bases each). This CDR3 is built from 14 residues. V lost 5 bases and J lost 2, with 12 bases in between. Germline V gene data show CDR1 as SEHNR and CDR2 as FQNEAQ (reference sequence).

The V gene is TRBV20-1, the J gene TRBJ2-1, with 7 bases lining up with TRBD2. CDR1 and CDR2 (germline): DFQATT, SNEGSKA (reference sequence). The CDR3 is 17 amino acids. J lost 0 bases, V lost 1 base, and 9 bases had no gene match. CDR3: CSARGVAGGSSYNEQFF. The CDR3 bases are TGCAGTGCTAGAGGTGTAGCGGGTGGGAGCTCCTACAATGAGCAGTTCTTC.

This clonotype has a handful of counts. This rearrangement joins TRBV5-1 to TRBJ2-7; 11 nucleotides align to TRBD2. The junction had 2 bases not matched to a gene; V was cut back by 4 bases and J by 5 bases. The CDR3 has 13 residues. CDR1 is SGHRS and CDR2 is YFSETQ in the germline V gene. This CDR3 reads CASSAGLADEQYF. CDR3 sequence (DNA): TGCGCCAGCAGCGCGGGACTAGCGGACGAGCAGTACTTC.

This clonotype was counted a few times. This rearrangement joins TRBV7-2 to TRBJ2-3; possible D gene TRBD1, 8 bases. This CDR3 contains 15 residues. Trimming cost V 5 bases and J 3 bases, with 15 bases left between them. Germline V CDR1 and CDR2: SGHTA, FQGNSA. This CDR3 is CASSRTGGVTDTQYF. As DNA, the CDR3 is TGTGCCAGCAGCCGTACAGGGGGGGTGACAGATACGCAGTATTTT.

In its sample, this clonotype was seen a few times. The genes are TRBV6-2 or TRBV6-3 and TRBJ2-5; D is undetermined. This CDR3 is built from 13 residues. V lost 0 bases and J 4 bases, leaving 6 bases between the germline ends. Looked up from germline, CDR1 is MNHEY and CDR2 is SVGEGT. The CDR3 protein is CASSYSMVETQYF. The DNA of the CDR3 is TGTGCCAGCAGTTACTCTATGGTAGAGACCCAGTACTTC.

The DNA of the CDR3 is TGTGCCAGCAGTTTCAGGGGGCTCCTCACAGATACGCAGTATTTT. Its protein product is CASSFRGLLTDTQYF. V is TRBV28 and J is TRBJ2-3; 8 nucleotides agree with TRBD1. The CDR3 loop spans 15 amino acids. CDR1 and CDR2 (germline): MDHEN, SYDVKM. J lost 2 bases, V lost 3 bases, and 4 bases had no gene match. The variable domain in full, completed from reference TRBV28 and TRBJ2-3, reads DVKVTQSSRYLVKRTGEKVFLECVQDMDHENMFWYRQDPGLGLRLIYFSYDVKMKEKGDIPEGYSVSREKKERFSLILESASTNQTSMYLCASSFRGLLTDTQYFGPGTRLTVL.

The count of this clonotype is one. This chain joins TRBV6-2 or TRBV6-3 and TRBJ2-5, with D perhaps matching TRBD1 or TRBD2 (5 bases each). In germline, CDR1 is MNHEY, CDR2 SVGEGT. CDR3 length: 15 residues. The germline V and J ends were trimmed by 5 bases and 4 bases, with 17 bases remaining between them. CDR3: CASSPTGASGETQYF. The CDR3 nucleotides are TGTGCCAGCAGTCCTACAGGTGCCAGCGGAGAGACCCAGTACTTC.

This clonotype appeared a few times. The CDR3 sequence: CASSLAFVDYNEQFF. DNA for the CDR3: TGTGCCAGCAGCTTGGCTTTCGTAGATTACAATGAGCAGTTCTTC. The J gene is TRBJ2-1, the V gene TRBV5-5; D remains ambiguous. The CDR3 contains 15 residues. Between the trimmed V and J ends, which lost 0 bases and 4 bases, there was a span of 11 bases. The germline CDR1 and CDR2 sequences are SGHKS and YYEKEE (reference sequence).

The rearrangement uses TRBV5-1 and TRBJ2-3; D perhaps matches TRBD2 (6 bases). V was trimmed by 1 base and J by 0 bases, leaving 12 bases between them. CDR3 length: 16 amino acids. From germline, CDR1 is SGHRS and CDR2 YFSETQ. The CDR3 coding sequence is TGCGCCAGCAGCTTGTTTCAGCGGGCCAGCACAGATACGCAGTATTTT. Its protein is CASSLFQRASTDTQYF.

V usage is TRBV7-7 and J usage is TRBJ2-2; 8 bases align to TRBD1. V lost 3 bases to trimming and J lost 7 bases; unmatched junction nucleotides: 19. This CDR3 has 19 residues. The germline CDR1 and CDR2 sequences are SSHAT and FNYEAQ (reference sequence). CDR3 sequence (DNA): TGTGCCAGCAGCTTTAAACACGCTCCACGAACAGGGGGTATCGGGGAGCTGTTTTTT. Residues: CASSFKHAPRTGGIGELFF.

This clonotype has a handful of counts. V usage is TRBV28 and J usage is TRBJ2-1; D gene uncertain. The CDR3 runs 13 residues. V lost 2 bases to trimming and J lost 8 bases, with 10 bases between them. Germline V gene lookup returns CDR1 MDHEN and CDR2 SYDVKM. For the CDR3, the DNA is TGTGCCAGCAGTTTACCCGCTTGGGATGAGCAGTTCTTC. Translated: CASSLPAWDEQFF.

This clonotype was seen ten or more times. DNA of the CDR3: TGTGCCAGCAGCTTTTTCGGGGAAGAGACCCAGTACTTC. This gives the protein CASSFFGEETQYF. The genes are TRBV7-2 and TRBJ2-5; a weak D match, TRBD2 (5 bases). Germline-derived CDR1 and CDR2 are SGHTA and FQGNSA. The CDR3 is 13 amino acids. Deletions cut 3 bases from V and 3 bases from J, with 8 bases between.

In regard to this clonotype: Relative to the germline gene, one junction end is altered; a read error may explain this. The V call is TRBV12-3 or TRBV12-4, the J call TRBJ2-7, with 9 bases that match TRBD2. This CDR3 region has 14 residues. CDR3 bases: TGCTCATCAGCCAGTGGGACTAGCAGAGCCGAGCAGTACTTC. Encoded protein: CSSASGTSRAEQYF.

This clonotype was detected only a few times. The chain uses TRBV20-1 and TRBJ2-1, with 9 nucleotides matching TRBD2. In germline, CDR1 is DFQATT, CDR2 SNEGSKA (reference sequence). V lost 7 bases to trimming and J lost 6 bases; unmatched junction nucleotides: 1. The CDR3 runs to 11 residues. The DNA of the CDR3 is TGCAGTGGACTAGCGGTCAATGAGCAGTTCTTC. Translated: CSGLAVNEQFF.

This sequence joins TRBV6-5 and TRBJ2-7; D may be TRBD2 (5 bases). Per the germline V gene, CDR1 is MNHEY and CDR2 is SVGAGI. V was clipped by 2 bases and J by 2 bases, with 19 bases between them. CDR3 length: 17 amino acids. The CDR3 loop is CASSYRHYGSGPYEQYF. CDR3 DNA: TGTGCCAGCAGTTACCGTCATTATGGGAGTGGCCCCTACGAGCAGTACTTC.

This clonotype was counted between two and nine times. This sequence joins TRBV12-3 or TRBV12-4 and TRBJ2-3, with TRBD1 identical over 8 bases. The CDR3 covers 15 residues. The ends lost 6 bases at V and 1 base at J; junction bases unmatched: 6. DNA for the CDR3: TGTGCCAGCAGACCCGACAGGGGTCGCACAGATACGCAGTATTTT. This sequence encodes CASRPDRGRTDTQYF.

The chain is built from TRBV20-1 and TRBJ1-1, with TRBD1 as a possible D gene (6 bases). Per germline, CDR1 DFQATT and CDR2 SNEGSKA (reference sequence). Trimming took off 3 bases at V and 1 base at J, with 12 bases between the two ends. The CDR3 spans 14 residues. CDR3 protein: CSAREGHGNTEAFF. The CDR3 nucleotides are TGCAGTGCTAGGGAGGGACACGGGAACACTGAAGCTTTCTTT.

This clonotype was seen only a few times. The rearrangement joins TRBV20-1 to TRBJ2-7; TRBD1 is a possible D gene (5 bases). The CDR3 is made up of 12 amino acids. V lost 0 bases, J lost 6 bases, and 9 bases lay in between. Per the germline V gene, CDR1 is DFQATT and CDR2 is SNEGSKA (reference sequence). DNA for the CDR3: TGCAGTGCTAGAGAAGGGGCCGGCGAGCAGTACTTC. This gives the protein CSAREGAGEQYF.

This clonotype was found a few times. V gene TRBV5-1 combines with J gene TRBJ1-3; no reliable D call. Germline loops: CDR1 SGHRS, CDR2 YFSETQ. The CDR3 is 17 amino acids. The V and J ends lost 4 bases and 0 bases respectively, with 17 bases between them. The CDR3 region is CASSPAVRSSSGNTIYF. DNA of the CDR3: TGCGCCAGCAGCCCCGCGGTCAGATCGAGCTCTGGAAACACCATATATTTT.